The clone carrying this TCR beta chain was seen a handful of times. This entry is derived from a study of post-analysis software for immune sequencing data. Each TCR beta cDNA library carried unique molecular identifiers. TCRdb used MiXCR to reprocess the PCR reads, holding one entry per CDR3 protein. The sample has hundreds of thousands of distinct CDR3 sequences, roughly 30% seen once. Sequencing was carried out using blood. The receptor's source is a girl aged 10-17 years with multiple sclerosis.

The CDR3 loop reads CASSDGTEWADTQYF. The CDR3 nucleotides read TGTGCCAGCAGTGACGGGACAGAATGGGCAGATACGCAGTATTTT. The chain combines TRBV6-1 with TRBJ2-3; 7 nucleotides align to TRBD1. The J segment lost 4 bases and the V segment lost 3 bases, leaving 7 bases of the junction unmatched. Germline V CDR1 and CDR2: MNHNS, SASEGT. This CDR3 is 15 amino acids long.